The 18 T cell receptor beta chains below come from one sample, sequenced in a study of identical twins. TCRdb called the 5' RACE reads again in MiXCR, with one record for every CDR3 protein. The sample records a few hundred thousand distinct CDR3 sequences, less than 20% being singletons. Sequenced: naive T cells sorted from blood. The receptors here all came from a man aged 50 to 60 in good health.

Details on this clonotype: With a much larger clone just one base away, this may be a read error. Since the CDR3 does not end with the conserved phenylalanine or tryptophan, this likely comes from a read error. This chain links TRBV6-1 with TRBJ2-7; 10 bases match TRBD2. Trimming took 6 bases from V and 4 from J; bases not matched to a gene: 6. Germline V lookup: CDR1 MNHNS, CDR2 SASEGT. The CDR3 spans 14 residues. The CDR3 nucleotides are TGTGCCAGCAGCAAGCGGGAGGGCCAGTACGAGCAGTACTAC. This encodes CASSKREGQYEQYY.

The CDR3 DNA is TGCAGTGCTAGTTCCGGGGTCTACGAGCAGTACTTC. It translates to CSASSGVYEQYF. The rearrangement links TRBV20-1 to TRBJ2-7, with D possibly TRBD2 on 5 matching bases. CDR3 length equals 12 residues. The ends were cut back, 3 bases at V and 3 bases at J, with 9 bases in the middle. Per germline, CDR1 DFQATT and CDR2 SNEGSKA (reference sequence).

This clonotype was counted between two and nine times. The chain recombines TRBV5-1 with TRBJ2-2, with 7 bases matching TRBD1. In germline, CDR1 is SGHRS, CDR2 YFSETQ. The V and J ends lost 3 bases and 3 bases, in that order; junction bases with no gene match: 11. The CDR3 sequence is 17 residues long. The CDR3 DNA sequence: TGCGCCAGCAGCTCCCTGGCCGGGACAGCCTACACCGGGGAGCTGTTTTTT. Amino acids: CASSSLAGTAYTGELFF.

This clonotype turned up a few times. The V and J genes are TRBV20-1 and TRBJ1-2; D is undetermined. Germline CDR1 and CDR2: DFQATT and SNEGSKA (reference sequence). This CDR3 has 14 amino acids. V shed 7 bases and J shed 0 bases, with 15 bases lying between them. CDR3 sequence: CSVNSNSANYGYTF. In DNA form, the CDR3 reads TGCAGTGTAAACAGCAACTCAGCTAACTATGGCTACACCTTC.

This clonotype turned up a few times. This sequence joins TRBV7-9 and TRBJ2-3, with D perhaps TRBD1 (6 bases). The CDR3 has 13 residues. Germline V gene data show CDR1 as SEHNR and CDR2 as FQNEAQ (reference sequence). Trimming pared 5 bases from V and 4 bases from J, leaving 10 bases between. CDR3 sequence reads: CASSPRGPDTQYF. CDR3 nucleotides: TGTGCCAGCAGCCCCAGGGGACCAGATACGCAGTATTTT.

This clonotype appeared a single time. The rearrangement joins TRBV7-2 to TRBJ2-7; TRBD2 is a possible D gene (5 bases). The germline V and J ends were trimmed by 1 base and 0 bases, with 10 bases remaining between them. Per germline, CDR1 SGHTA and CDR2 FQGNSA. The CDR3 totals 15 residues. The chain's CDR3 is CASSLGTEDSYEQYF. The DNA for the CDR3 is TGTGCCAGCAGCTTAGGAACGGAGGACTCCTACGAGCAGTACTTC.

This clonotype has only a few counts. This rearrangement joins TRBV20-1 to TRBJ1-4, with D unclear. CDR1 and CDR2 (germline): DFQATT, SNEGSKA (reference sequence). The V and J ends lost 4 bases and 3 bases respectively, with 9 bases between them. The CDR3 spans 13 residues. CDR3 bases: TGCAGTGCTAAACGGTCGGCTAATGAAAAACTGTTTTTT. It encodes CSAKRSANEKLFF.

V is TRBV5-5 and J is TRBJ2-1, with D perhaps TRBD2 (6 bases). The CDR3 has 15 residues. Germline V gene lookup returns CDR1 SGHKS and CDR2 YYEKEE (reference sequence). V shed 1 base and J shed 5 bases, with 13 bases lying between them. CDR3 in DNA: TGTGCCAGCAGCTTGCCCCCGGGAGCCAACAATGAGCAGTTCTTC. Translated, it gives CASSLPPGANNEQFF.

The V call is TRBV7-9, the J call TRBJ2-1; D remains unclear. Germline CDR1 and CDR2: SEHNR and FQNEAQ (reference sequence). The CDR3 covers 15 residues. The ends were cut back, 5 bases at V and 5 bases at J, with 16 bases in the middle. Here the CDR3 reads CASSTRLQPNNEQFF. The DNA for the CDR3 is TGTGCCAGCAGCACACGACTTCAACCGAACAATGAGCAGTTCTTC. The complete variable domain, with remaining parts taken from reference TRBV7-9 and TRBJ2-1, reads DTGVSQNPRHKITKRGQNVTFRCDPISEHNRLYWYRQTLGQGPEFLTYFQNEAQLEKSRLLSDRFSAERPKGSFSTLEIQRTEQGDSAMYLCASSTRLQPNNEQFFGPGTRLTVL.

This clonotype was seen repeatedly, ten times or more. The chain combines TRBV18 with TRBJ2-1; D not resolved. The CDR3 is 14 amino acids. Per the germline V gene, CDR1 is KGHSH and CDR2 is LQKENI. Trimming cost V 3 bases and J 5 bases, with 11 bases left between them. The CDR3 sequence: CASSPTTRNNEQFF. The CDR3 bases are TGTGCCAGCTCACCCACGACAAGAAACAATGAGCAGTTCTTC. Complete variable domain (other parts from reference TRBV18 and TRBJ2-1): NAGVMQNPRHLVRRRGQEARLRCSPMKGHSHVYWYRQLPEEGLKFMVYLQKENIIDESGMPKERFSAEFPKEGPSILRIQQVVRGDSAAYFCASSPTTRNNEQFFGPGTRLTVL.

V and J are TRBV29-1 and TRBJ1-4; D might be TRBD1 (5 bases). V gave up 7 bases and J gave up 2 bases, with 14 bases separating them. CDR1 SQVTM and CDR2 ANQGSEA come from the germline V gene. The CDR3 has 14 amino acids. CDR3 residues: CSAPLGTTNEKLFF. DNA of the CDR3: TGCAGCGCCCCTCTCGGGACTACTAATGAAAAACTGTTTTTT.

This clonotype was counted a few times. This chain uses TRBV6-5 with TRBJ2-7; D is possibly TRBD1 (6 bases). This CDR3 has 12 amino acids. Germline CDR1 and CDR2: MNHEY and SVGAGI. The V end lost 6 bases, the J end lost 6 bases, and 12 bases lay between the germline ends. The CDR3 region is CASRSTGTEQYF. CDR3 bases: TGTGCCAGCAGGAGTACAGGGACCGAGCAGTACTTC.

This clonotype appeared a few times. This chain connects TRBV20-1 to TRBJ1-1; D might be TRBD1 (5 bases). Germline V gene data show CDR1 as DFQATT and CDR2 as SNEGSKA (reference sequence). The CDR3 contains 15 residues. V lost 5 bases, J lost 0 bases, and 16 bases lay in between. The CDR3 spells CSAVQGVLVNTEAFF. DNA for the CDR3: TGCAGTGCTGTGCAGGGAGTTCTAGTGAACACTGAAGCTTTCTTT.

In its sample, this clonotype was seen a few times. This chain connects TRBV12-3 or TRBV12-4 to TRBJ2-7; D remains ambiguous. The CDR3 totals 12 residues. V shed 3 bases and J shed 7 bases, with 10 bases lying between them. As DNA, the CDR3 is TGTGCCAGCAGTTTCGTAGGCGGAGAGCAGTACTTC. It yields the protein CASSFVGGEQYF.

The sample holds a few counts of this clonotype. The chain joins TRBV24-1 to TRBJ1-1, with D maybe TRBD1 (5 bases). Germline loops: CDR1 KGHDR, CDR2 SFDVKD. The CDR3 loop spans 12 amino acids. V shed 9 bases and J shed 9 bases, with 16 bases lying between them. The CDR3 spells CATPSRLGQAFF. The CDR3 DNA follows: TGTGCCACCCCTAGCAGGTTGGGGCAAGCTTTCTTT.

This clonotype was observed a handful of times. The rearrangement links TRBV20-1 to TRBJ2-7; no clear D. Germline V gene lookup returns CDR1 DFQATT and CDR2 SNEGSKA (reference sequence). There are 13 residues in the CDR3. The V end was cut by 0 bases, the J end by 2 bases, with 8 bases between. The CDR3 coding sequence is TGCAGTGCTAGAGATCTCCTACCCTACGAGCAGTACTTC. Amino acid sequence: CSARDLLPYEQYF.

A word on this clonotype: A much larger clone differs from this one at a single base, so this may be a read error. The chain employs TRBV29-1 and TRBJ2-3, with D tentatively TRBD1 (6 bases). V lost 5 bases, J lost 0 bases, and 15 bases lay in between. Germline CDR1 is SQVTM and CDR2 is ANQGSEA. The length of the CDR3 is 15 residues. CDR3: CSVHPWTESTDTQYF. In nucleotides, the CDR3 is TGCAGCGTTCACCCCTGGACAGAAAGCACAGATACGCAGTATTTT.

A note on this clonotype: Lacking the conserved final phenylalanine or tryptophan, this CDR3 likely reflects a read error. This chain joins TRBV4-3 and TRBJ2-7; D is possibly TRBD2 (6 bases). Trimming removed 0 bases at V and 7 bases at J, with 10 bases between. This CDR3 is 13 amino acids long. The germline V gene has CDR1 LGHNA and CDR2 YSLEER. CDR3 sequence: CASSQEEGLEQYL. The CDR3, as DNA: TGCGCCAGCAGCCAAGAGGAGGGTTTGGAGCAGTACCTC.